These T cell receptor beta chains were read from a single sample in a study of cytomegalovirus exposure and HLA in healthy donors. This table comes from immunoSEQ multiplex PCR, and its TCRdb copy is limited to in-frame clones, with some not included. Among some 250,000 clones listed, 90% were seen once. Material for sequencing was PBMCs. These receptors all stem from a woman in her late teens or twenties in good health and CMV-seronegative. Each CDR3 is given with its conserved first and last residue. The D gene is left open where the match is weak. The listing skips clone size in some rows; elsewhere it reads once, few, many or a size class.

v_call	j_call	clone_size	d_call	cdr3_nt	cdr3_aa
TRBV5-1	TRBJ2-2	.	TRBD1	TGCGCCAGCAGCCCTTCGGGACAGGGCACCGGGGAGCTGTTTTTT	CASSPSGQGTGELFF
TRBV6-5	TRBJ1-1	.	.	TGTGCCAGCAGTTACTCTTTCCTAGTCGGAGGGAAAGCTTTCTTT	CASSYSFLVGGKAFF
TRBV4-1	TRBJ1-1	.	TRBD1	TGCGCCAGCAGCCAACCGGACAGGGGGAACACTGAAGCTTTCTTT	CASSQPDRGNTEAFF
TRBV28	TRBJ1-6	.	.	TGTGCCAGCACCCCTTTGGGGGGAGAAAATTCACCCCTCCACTTT	CASTPLGGENSPLHF
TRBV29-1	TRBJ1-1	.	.	TGCAGCGTCGCCTCCGGGGAGGGAACTGAAGCTTTCTTT	CSVASGEGTEAFF
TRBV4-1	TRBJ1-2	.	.	TGCGCCAGCAGCCAGACAGGTGTCTATGGCTACACCTTC	CASSQTGVYGYTF
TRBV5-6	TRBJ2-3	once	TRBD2	TGTGCCAGCAGCTCCTCCCTAGCGGGGGAAACAGATACGCAGTATTTT	CASSSSLAGETDTQYF
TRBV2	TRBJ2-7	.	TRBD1	TGTGCCAGCAACCCGCCGGACAGGAGCTCCTACGAGCAGTACTTC	CASNPPDRSSYEQYF
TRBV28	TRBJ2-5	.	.	TGTGCCAGCAGTCAGGACTGGGCCCAGTACTTC	CASSQDWAQYF
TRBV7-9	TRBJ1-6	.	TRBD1	TGTGCCAGCGGTCGTCCGGGACAGGGCAATAATTCACCCCTCCACTTT	CASGRPGQGNNSPLHF
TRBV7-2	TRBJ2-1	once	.	TGTGCCAGCAGCACCCGACTAGGCTCCTACAATGAGCAGTTCTTC	CASSTRLGSYNEQFF
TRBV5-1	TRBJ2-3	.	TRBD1	TGCGCCACCGCCTGGACAGGGTCCAGCACAGATACGCAGTATTTT	CATAWTGSSTDTQYF
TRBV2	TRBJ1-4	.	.	TGTGCCAGCTCCGGGACATGGTTTGAAAAACTGTTTTTT	CASSGTWFEKLFF
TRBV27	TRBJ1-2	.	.	TGTGCCAGCAGTCCTCTTTCGACCGCGGCTGACAACTATGGCTACACCTTC	CASSPLSTAADNYGYTF
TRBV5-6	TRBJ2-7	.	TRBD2	TGTGCCAGCAGCCCAGGGACTAGCGGCGAGCAGTACTTC	CASSPGTSGEQYF
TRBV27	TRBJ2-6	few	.	TGTGCCAGCAGTTTGCTTCCCGGCAGGGGAAGCTCTGGGGCCAACGTCCTGACTTTC	CASSLLPGRGSSGANVLTF
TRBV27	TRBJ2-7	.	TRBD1	TGTGCCAGCAGTCCCCCGGACAGGGCCGGATCCTACGAGCAGTACTTC	CASSPPDRAGSYEQYF
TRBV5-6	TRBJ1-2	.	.	TGTGCCAGCAGCTACCTAACGCTCAAGAGTAACTATGGCTACACCTTC	CASSYLTLKSNYGYTF
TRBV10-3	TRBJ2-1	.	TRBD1	TGTGCCACCCAACAGGGGGCAGGGTACAATGAGCAGTTCTTC	CATQQGAGYNEQFF
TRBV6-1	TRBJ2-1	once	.	TGTGCCAGCAGTGAAATCAGGAACAATGAGCAGTTCTTC	CASSEIRNNEQFF
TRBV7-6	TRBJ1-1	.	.	TGTGCCAGCAGCCTTACACCTAACACTGAAGCTTTCTTT	CASSLTPNTEAFF
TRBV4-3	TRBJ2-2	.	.	TGCGCCAGCAGCCAAGATTGGAGGTTGGACACCGGGGAGCTGTTTTTT	CASSQDWRLDTGELFF
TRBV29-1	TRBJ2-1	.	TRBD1	TGCAGCGTCAACGAGCCGGGACAGGGCACTATTGAGCAGTTCTTC	CSVNEPGQGTIEQFF
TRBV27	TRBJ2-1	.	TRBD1	TGTGCCACCGGGACAGGGACGGATAGCTCCTACAATGAGCAGTTCTTC	CATGTGTDSSYNEQFF